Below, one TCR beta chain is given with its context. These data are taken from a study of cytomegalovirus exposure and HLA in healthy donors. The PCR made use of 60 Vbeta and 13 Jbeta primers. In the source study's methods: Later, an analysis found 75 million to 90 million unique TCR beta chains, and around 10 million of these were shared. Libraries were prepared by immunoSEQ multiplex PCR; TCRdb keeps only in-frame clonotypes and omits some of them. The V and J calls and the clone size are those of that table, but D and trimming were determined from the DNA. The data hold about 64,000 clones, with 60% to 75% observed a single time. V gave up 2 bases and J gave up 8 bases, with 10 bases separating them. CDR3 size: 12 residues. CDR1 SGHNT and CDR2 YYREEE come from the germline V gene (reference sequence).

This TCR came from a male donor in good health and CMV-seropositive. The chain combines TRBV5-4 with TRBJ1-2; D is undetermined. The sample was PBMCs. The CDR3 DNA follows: TGTGCCAGCAGCTTTCCTAGAGAGGGCTACACCTTC. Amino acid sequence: CASSFPREGYTF.